Below are 18 T cell receptor beta chains sequenced from a single sample in a study of blood T cell repertoires in COVID-19. Libraries were prepared by immunoSEQ multiplex PCR; TCRdb keeps only in-frame clonotypes and omits some of them. The sample lists some 270,000 clones, 65% to 90% occurring once. Sequenced material: PBMCs or T cells enriched from blood (not recorded which). The origin of the receptors is a woman between 50 and 59 years old with acute COVID-19.

This clone was observed once. Other DNA sequences in the sample encode the same CDR3. The rearrangement joins TRBV6-5 to TRBJ1-5; TRBD1 agrees at 8 bases. Germline loops: CDR1 MNHEY, CDR2 SVGAGI. CDR3 length equals 14 residues. With V trimmed by 5 bases and J by 6 bases, 6 bases remained unmatched. In nucleotides, the CDR3 is TGTGCCAGCAGTCCAACAGGGGGAGGTCAGCCCCAGCATTTT. It codes for CASSPTGGGQPQHF.

The genes are TRBV29-1 and TRBJ1-2; D is unresolved. Deletions cut 7 bases from V and 1 base from J, with 7 bases between. Germline loops: CDR1 SQVTM, CDR2 ANQGSEA. This CDR3 has 11 residues. The CDR3 region has the DNA TGCAGCGCGACAATTAACTATGGCTACACCTTC. Its translation is CSATINYGYTF.

The chain joins TRBV19 to TRBJ1-4; 7 bases align to TRBD1. There are 14 residues in the CDR3. The trim removed 6 bases at V and 8 bases at J, leaving 9 bases unmatched. CDR1 is LNHDA, CDR2 SQIVND, per germline (reference sequence). The CDR3 nucleotides read TGTGCCAGTAGCCTCGGACAGGAGGGGGAAAAACTGTTTTTT. This codes for CASSLGQEGEKLFF.

The chain employs TRBV27 and TRBJ2-7; the match to TRBD1 covers 11 bases. After removal of 4 bases from V and 6 bases from J, the junction contained 8 bases not matched to a gene. The CDR3 sequence is 15 residues long. CDR1 and CDR2 (germline): MNHEY, SMNVEV (reference sequence). CDR3 nucleotides: TGTGCCAGCAGTTCAGTTGGGACAGGGGGAGTCGAGCAGTACTTC. It is translated as CASSSVGTGGVEQYF.

This clone was observed a few times. The chain joins TRBV3-1 (or the pseudogene TRBV3-2) to TRBJ2-6, with D perhaps matching TRBD1 (7 bases). Germline V CDR1 and CDR2: LGHDT, YNNKEL (reference sequence). This CDR3 has 16 amino acids. The V end was cut by 4 bases, the J end by 0 bases, with 10 bases between. In nucleotides, the CDR3 is TGTGCCAGCAGCCGACAGGGACTCTCTGGGGCCAACGTCCTGACTTTC. Translating gives CASSRQGLSGANVLTF.

V usage is TRBV19 and J usage is TRBJ1-2, with a weak D call TRBD1 (6 bases). This CDR3 is built from 14 residues. Germline assignment: CDR1 LNHDA and CDR2 SQIVND (reference sequence). Trimming removed 1 base from V and 4 bases from J, with 10 bases in between. DNA of the CDR3: TGTGCCAGTAGTATAGTACAGGGCGGCTATGGCTACACCTTC. Its translation is CASSIVQGGYGYTF. The whole variable domain, remainder taken from reference TRBV19 and TRBJ1-2, is DGGITQSPKYLFRKEGQNVTLSCEQNLNHDAMYWYRQDPGQGLRLIYYSQIVNDFQKGDIAEGYSVSREKKESFPLTVTSAQKNPTAFYLCASSIVQGGYGYTFGSGTRLTVV.

The rearrangement joins TRBV11-1 to TRBJ1-5; 9 positions match TRBD1. The CDR3 is 16 residues long. V gave up 2 bases and J gave up 7 bases; unmatched junction bases: 9. Germline V gene sequence: CDR1 SGHAT, CDR2 FQDESV (reference sequence). The CDR3 protein is CASSLRWTGELQPQHF. CDR3 DNA sequence: TGTGCCAGCAGCTTACGCTGGACAGGGGAACTCCAGCCCCAGCATTTT.

The table lists this clone with a few counts. Other DNA sequences of this sample code for an identical CDR3. The V call is TRBV30, the J call TRBJ1-1, with 9 nucleotides matching TRBD1. The CDR3 runs 13 residues. Germline loops: CDR1 GTSNPN, CDR2 SVGIG (reference sequence). The ends lost 2 bases at V and 3 bases at J; junction bases unmatched: 1. The DNA for the CDR3 is TGTGCCTGGAGTAGACAGGGGGACACTGAAGCTTTCTTT. This codes for CAWSRQGDTEAFF.

The rearrangement joins TRBV20-1 to TRBJ1-1; 7 nucleotides match TRBD1. The germline CDR1 and CDR2 sequences are DFQATT and SNEGSKA (reference sequence). This CDR3 is built from 17 residues. V lost 3 bases, J lost 1 base, and 14 bases stayed unmatched. In nucleotides, the CDR3 is TGCAGTGCTAGTGGAAATCCCTTTGGGACAGCGAACACTGAAGCTTTCTTT. It is translated as CSASGNPFGTANTEAFF.

V and J are TRBV21-1 and TRBJ2-2; whether TRBD1, the table's D call, matches the DNA was not checked. TRBV21-1 is labeled a pseudogene. The CDR3 spans 14 residues. The CDR3 bases are TGTGCCAGCAGCAGCGGACAGAACACCGGGGAGCTGTTTTTT. Its translation is CASSSGQNTGELFF.

This chain links TRBV9 with TRBJ2-3; D uncertain. The ends were cut back, 0 bases at V and 0 bases at J, with 8 bases in the middle. From germline, CDR1 is SGDLS and CDR2 YYNGEE. The CDR3 is 15 residues long. CDR3 nucleotide sequence: TGTGCCAGCAGCGTAGATCCCCTGAGCACAGATACGCAGTATTTT. Residues: CASSVDPLSTDTQYF. Together with reference TRBV9 and TRBJ2-3, the CDR3 gives the full variable domain: DSGVTQTPKHLITATGQRVTLRCSPRSGDLSVYWYQQSLDQGLQFLIQYYNGEERAKGNILERFSAQQFPDLHSELNLSSLELGDSALYFCASSVDPLSTDTQYFGPGTRLTVL.

CDR3 DNA: TGCGCCAGCAGCTTGGGACCAGGGCAAGGAGCTTTCTTT. Translated: CASSLGPGQGAFF. The V gene is TRBV5-1, the J gene TRBJ1-1; tentative D call: TRBD1 (5 bases). V lost 0 bases and J lost 10, with 13 bases in between. The length of the CDR3 is 13 residues. The germline gives CDR1 SGHRS, CDR2 YFSETQ.

The rearrangement joins TRBV30 to TRBJ2-7; 8 nucleotides match TRBD1. Germline values: CDR1 GTSNPN, CDR2 SVGIG (reference sequence). The CDR3 spans 13 residues. Trimming took 0 bases from V and 13 from J; bases not matched to a gene: 11. Written as DNA, the CDR3 is TGTGCCTGGAGTGTACAGGGATGGACAGGGAAATACTTC. Protein product: CAWSVQGWTGKYF.

This chain links TRBV30 with TRBJ2-5, with a weak D call TRBD2 (6 bases). Trimming cost V 0 bases and J 5 bases, with 19 bases left between them. CDR1 and CDR2 from the germline V gene are GTSNPN and SVGIG (reference sequence). This CDR3 has 16 amino acids. CDR3 loop: CAWSVLSRGIYETQYF. The CDR3 DNA follows: TGTGCCTGGAGTGTACTAAGTCGGGGGATCTACGAGACCCAGTACTTC.

The chain combines TRBV7-3 with TRBJ1-2; TRBD1 might be the D (6 bases). This CDR3 contains 14 residues. From germline, CDR1 is SGHTA and CDR2 FQGTGA. Trimming took 0 bases from V and 5 from J, leaving 10 bases between them. The CDR3 here is CASSLTPGQYGYTF. DNA for the CDR3: TGTGCCAGCAGCTTAACACCCGGACAGTATGGCTACACCTTC.

This rearrangement joins TRBV9 to TRBJ2-1, with 9 bases fitting TRBD2. Germline CDR1 and CDR2: SGDLS and YYNGEE. The trim removed 0 bases at V and 6 bases at J, leaving 10 bases unmatched. The CDR3 contains 17 residues. This CDR3 reads CASSVDPPSGVSNEQFF. CDR3 bases: TGTGCCAGCAGCGTAGACCCACCTAGCGGGGTCAGCAATGAGCAGTTCTTC.

The gene calls are TRBV18 and TRBJ2-5; D is unclear. The CDR3 is 14 amino acids. Deletions cut 0 bases from V and 7 bases from J, with 12 bases between. Germline V gene lookup returns CDR1 KGHSH and CDR2 LQKENI. The CDR3 bases are TGTGCCAGCTCACCACCGGTCGAGCTGCTGACCCAGTACTTC. Amino acid sequence: CASSPPVELLTQYF.

The gene calls are TRBV10-3 and TRBJ2-3, with 15 bases lining up with TRBD2. Germline V gene lookup returns CDR1 ENHRY and CDR2 SYGVKD. Trimming cost V 11 bases and J 4 bases; bases outside gene matches: 16. CDR3 size: 18 residues. Here the CDR3 reads CAPCPGTSGGRGPDTQYF. The CDR3 bases are TGTGCCCCATGCCCTGGGACTAGCGGGGGGCGAGGGCCAGATACGCAGTATTTT.